The sequence of this T cell receptor beta chain was determined in a study of CD8 T cell repertoires and HIV-1 epitope variants. Across the whole study: Control wells had CMV/EBV/flu peptides, negative Ebola AY9, or no peptide. Epitopes were three Gag families plus Nef HW9 and YT9. An approximately nine-day culture received IL-2, IL-7 and IL-15 on days 3 and 7.

Of note for this clone: Its antigen is still unknown.

The CDR3 extends over 16 amino acids. The V gene lost 0 bases and the J gene lost 0 bases, with 9 bases spanning the gap. From germline, CDR1 is LGHNA and CDR2 YSLEER. Measured with immunoSEQ multiplex PCR; TCRdb has only the in-frame clones, and not every one. The sample shows about 5,600 clones, around 66% of them seen only once. The V and J genes are TRBV4-3 and TRBJ1-3; possible D gene TRBD1, 5 bases. The receptor was isolated from a male donor with HIV. The sample was cultured CD8+ T cells derived from PBMCs. CDR3 coding DNA: TGCGCCAGCAGCCAAGAAGAGGGGCTCTCTGGAAACACCATATATTTT. This sequence encodes CASSQEEGLSGNTIYF.